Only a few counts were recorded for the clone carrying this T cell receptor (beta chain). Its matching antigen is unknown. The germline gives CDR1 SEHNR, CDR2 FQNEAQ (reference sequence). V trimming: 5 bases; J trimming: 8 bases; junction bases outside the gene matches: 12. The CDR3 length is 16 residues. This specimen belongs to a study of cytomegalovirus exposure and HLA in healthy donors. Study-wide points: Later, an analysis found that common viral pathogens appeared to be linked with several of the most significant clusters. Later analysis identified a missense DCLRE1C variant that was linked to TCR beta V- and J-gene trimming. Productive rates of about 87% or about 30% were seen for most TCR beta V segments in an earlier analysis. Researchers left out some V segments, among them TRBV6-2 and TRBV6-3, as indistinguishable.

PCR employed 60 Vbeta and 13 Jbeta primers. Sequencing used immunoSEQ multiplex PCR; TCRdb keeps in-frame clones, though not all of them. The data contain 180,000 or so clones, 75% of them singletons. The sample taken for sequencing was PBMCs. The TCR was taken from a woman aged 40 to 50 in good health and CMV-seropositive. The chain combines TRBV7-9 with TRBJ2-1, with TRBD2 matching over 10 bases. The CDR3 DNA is TGTGCCAGCAGCGCCCTGTGGACCGGGACTAGCGATGAGCAGTTCTTC. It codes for CASSALWTGTSDEQFF.